These 13 T cell receptor beta chains were all obtained from the same sample, sequenced in a study of T cell responses to AZD1222 COVID-19 vaccine. Measured with immunoSEQ multiplex PCR; TCRdb has only the in-frame clones, and not every one. The data hold 100,000 to 150,000 clones, with 80% to 90% observed a single time. Sequenced material: peripheral blood, taken on day 0 of AZD1222 vaccination. The receptor source for this set is an adult in good health.

This rearrangement joins TRBV28 to TRBJ2-1; 9 positions match TRBD2. Losses at the gene ends were 6 bases for V and 4 bases for J; bases not matched to a gene: 7. The CDR3 length is 15 residues. Germline CDR1 MDHEN, CDR2 SYDVKM. The CDR3 loop reads CASRVAGVSYNEQFF. CDR3 sequence (DNA): TGTGCCAGCAGAGTAGCGGGAGTATCTTACAATGAGCAGTTCTTC.

The chain has TRBV3-1 (or the pseudogene TRBV3-2) and TRBJ2-7; D not certain. The V and J ends lost 1 base and 6 bases respectively, with 10 bases between them. Germline CDR1 and CDR2: LGHDT and YNNKEL (reference sequence). The CDR3 runs to 13 residues. The CDR3 DNA reads TGTGCCAGCAGCCAAGCCCCGCCGGGCGAGCAGTACTTC. Amino acids: CASSQAPPGEQYF.

This rearrangement joins TRBV6-5 to TRBJ1-2; no definite D call. The V and J ends lost 6 bases and 2 bases respectively, with 10 bases between them. The CDR3 runs to 13 residues. In germline, CDR1 is MNHEY, CDR2 SVGAGI. CDR3 sequence (DNA): TGTGCCAGCAGATTGACGGCAAACTATGGCTACACCTTC. It codes for CASRLTANYGYTF.

This rearrangement joins TRBV6-1 to TRBJ1-1; TRBD1 aligns across 7 bases. Trimming took 2 bases from V and 10 from J; bases not matched to a gene: 4. This CDR3 spans 12 amino acids. The germline gives CDR1 MNHNS, CDR2 SASEGT. CDR3 sequence: CASSELTGRAFF. The CDR3 bases are TGTGCCAGCAGTGAATTGACAGGGCGAGCTTTCTTT.

The J gene is TRBJ1-2, the V gene TRBV28; D perhaps matches TRBD1 (5 bases). CDR1 is MDHEN, CDR2 SYDVKM, per germline. The V gene lost 5 bases and the J gene lost 5 bases, with 15 bases spanning the gap. The CDR3 is 14 residues long. The CDR3 bases are TGTGCCAGCAGTCCCCCGGGGACGGGATATGGCTACACCTTC. It is translated as CASSPPGTGYGYTF.

This chain's CDR3 is CASQRTTGGGNTIYF. The CDR3 DNA reads as TGTGCCAGCCAGAGAACCACAGGGGGGGGAAACACCATATATTTT. The chain uses TRBV28 and TRBJ1-3; 8 bases agree with TRBD1. Germline CDR1 is MDHEN and CDR2 is SYDVKM. Trimming at V came to 8 bases and at J to 4 bases, leaving 10 bases not matched to a gene. This CDR3 spans 15 amino acids.

This chain joins TRBV7-9 and TRBJ2-1; a possible D gene is TRBD1 (6 bases). The germline V gene has CDR1 SEHNR and CDR2 FQNEAQ (reference sequence). The CDR3 is 16 amino acids. The V end lost 5 bases, the J end lost 2 bases, and 16 bases lay between the germline ends. DNA for the CDR3: TGTGCCAGCAGCGGTCCTACAGGGATCACCTACAATGAGCAGTTCTTC. It encodes CASSGPTGITYNEQFF.

This clone was seen more than once but under ten times. The rearrangement links TRBV6-5 to TRBJ1-2, with D possibly TRBD1 on 6 matching bases. CDR1 MNHEY and CDR2 SVGAGI come from the germline V gene. Between the trimmed V and J ends, which lost 6 bases and 2 bases, there was a span of 13 bases. There are 14 residues in the CDR3. As DNA, the CDR3 is TGTGCCAGCAGAAACCGGGGGACAAACTATGGCTACACCTTC. Protein: CASRNRGTNYGYTF.

V usage is TRBV5-1 and J usage is TRBJ1-5, with 7 bases identical to TRBD1. The CDR3 is 15 amino acids. The germline V gene has CDR1 SGHRS and CDR2 YFSETQ. V shed 3 bases and J 1 base; nucleotides not matched to a gene: 4. The CDR3 here is CASSWEGASNQPQHF. The CDR3 nucleotides read TGCGCCAGCAGCTGGGAGGGGGCGAGCAATCAGCCCCAGCATTTT.

The rearrangement links TRBV2 to TRBJ2-2; 11 bases line up with TRBD2. This CDR3 is built from 17 residues. V lost 1 base to trimming and J lost 4 bases; unmatched junction nucleotides: 5. CDR1 SNHLY and CDR2 FYNNEI come from the germline V gene. For the CDR3, the DNA is TGTGCCAGCAGTGAAGGGACTAGCGGGTTACCCACCGGGGAGCTGTTTTTT. Translation gives CASSEGTSGLPTGELFF.

The genes are TRBV30 and TRBJ1-4; no clear D gene. Trimming pared 8 bases from V and 0 bases from J, leaving 13 bases between. This CDR3 is 14 amino acids long. Germline loops: CDR1 GTSNPN, CDR2 SVGIG (reference sequence). The DNA for the CDR3 is TGTGCCCTCCGTTCACTCGCAACTAATGAAAAACTGTTTTTT. Its protein product is CALRSLATNEKLFF.

This chain joins TRBV7-9 and TRBJ1-1, with 7 positions matching TRBD1. CDR1 and CDR2 (germline): SEHNR, FQNEAQ (reference sequence). The CDR3 extends over 13 amino acids. Losses at the gene ends were 5 bases for V and 3 bases for J; bases not matched to a gene: 3. The CDR3 region has the DNA TGTGCCAGCAGCGCCAGGGGGGACACTGAAGCTTTCTTT. Residues: CASSARGDTEAFF.

The sample holds one count of this clone. This sequence joins TRBV6-2 or TRBV6-3 and TRBJ1-6; D call uncertain. Per the germline V gene, CDR1 is MNHEY and CDR2 is SVGEGT. The ends were cut back, 5 bases at V and 2 bases at J, with 7 bases in the middle. The CDR3 has 14 residues. CDR3 sequence reads: CASSRTAYNSPLHF. CDR3 nucleotide sequence: TGTGCCAGCAGTCGGACTGCCTATAATTCACCCCTCCACTTT.